The 15 T cell receptor beta chains below were found in one sample sequenced in a study of blood T cells in healthy people across ages. A second PCR, run for roughly 7 to 11 cycles, used a sample-barcoded 5' primer plus a J-beta primer mix. TCRdb reanalysed the 5' RACE reads using MiXCR and keeps one entry per CDR3 protein. The sample has around 900,000 distinct CDR3 sequences; roughly 47% are singletons. The material sequenced was blood. The receptors were gathered from a woman aged 55-70 years in good health.

In its sample, this clonotype was seen a few times. V and J are TRBV6-1 and TRBJ2-1; D is unresolved. V dropped 2 bases and J dropped 9 bases, with 14 bases sitting between them. Germline CDR1 is MNHNS and CDR2 is SASEGT. The CDR3 covers 14 residues. This CDR3 reads CASSERARFGEQFF. The CDR3 region has the DNA TGTGCCAGCAGTGAAAGGGCCAGGTTCGGTGAGCAGTTCTTC.

The chain recombines TRBV4-2 with TRBJ1-5; 7 nucleotides align to TRBD1. The CDR3 is made up of 14 amino acids. CDR1 is LGHNA, CDR2 YNFKEQ, per germline. J was trimmed by 6 bases and V by 0 bases; bases with no gene match: 2. CDR3 nucleotides: TGTGCCAGCAGCCAAGAGACAGGGTTTCAGCCCCAGCATTTT. This gives the protein CASSQETGFQPQHF.

The chain couples TRBV20-1 to TRBJ2-5, with D perhaps TRBD2 (6 bases). This CDR3 spans 13 amino acids. Trimming pared 6 bases from V and 5 bases from J, leaving 16 bases between. Germline assignment: CDR1 DFQATT and CDR2 SNEGSKA (reference sequence). The CDR3 bases are TGCAGTGCCTTACCCGGGAGTCGGGAGACCCAGTACTTC. This sequence encodes CSALPGSRETQYF.

V gene TRBV11-2 combines with J gene TRBJ1-1, with D maybe TRBD1 (5 bases). The germline gives CDR1 SGHAT, CDR2 FQNNGV. V was cut by 3 bases and J by 4 bases, with 12 bases left in between. The CDR3 has 14 amino acids. Written as DNA, the CDR3 is TGTGCCAGCAGCTTCAACCAGGGAAGCACTGAAGCTTTCTTT. This translates into CASSFNQGSTEAFF. The entire variable domain, with the rest obtained from reference TRBV11-2 and TRBJ1-1, is as follows: EAGVAQSPRYKIIEKRQSVAFWCNPISGHATLYWYQQILGQGPKLLIQFQNNGVVDDSQLPKDRFSAERLKGVDSTLKIQPAKLEDSAVYLCASSFNQGSTEAFFGQGTRLTVV.

The chain couples TRBV29-1 to TRBJ2-3; 7 nucleotides match TRBD1. V lost 7 bases, J lost 3 bases, and 7 bases stayed unmatched. CDR1 is SQVTM, CDR2 ANQGSEA, per germline. The CDR3 has 13 amino acids. CDR3 nucleotide sequence: TGCAGCGCCCAACAGGGGTGGACAGATACGCAGTATTTT. Translation: CSAQQGWTDTQYF.

V gene TRBV20-1 combines with J gene TRBJ2-1, with 13 bases aligning to TRBD2. This CDR3 has 15 amino acids. The ends lost 6 bases at V and 9 bases at J; junction bases unmatched: 11. Germline CDR1 is DFQATT and CDR2 is SNEGSKA (reference sequence). CDR3 in DNA: TGCAGTGCGCAATTCGGGACTAGCGGGGACGGTGAGCAGTTCTTC. Protein sequence: CSAQFGTSGDGEQFF.

The rearrangement uses TRBV20-1 and TRBJ2-7; 8 nucleotides agree with TRBD2. CDR3 length equals 15 residues. Losses at the gene ends were 6 bases for V and 5 bases for J; bases not matched to a gene: 15. Germline V gene data show CDR1 as DFQATT and CDR2 as SNEGSKA (reference sequence). The CDR3 here is CSAQRLAYKVDEQYF. In DNA, the CDR3 is TGCAGTGCACAGAGACTAGCGTACAAGGTCGACGAGCAGTACTTC.

This clonotype was seen repeatedly, ten times or more. This rearrangement joins TRBV5-1 to TRBJ1-2; D is unresolved. V gave up 0 bases and J gave up 4 bases, with 13 bases separating them. The CDR3 has 15 amino acids. Germline V gives CDR1 SGHRS, CDR2 YFSETQ. CDR3 bases: TGCGCCAGCAGCTTGGGGACCCTTCGTGGCTATGGCTACACCTTC. It codes for CASSLGTLRGYGYTF.

This clonotype was observed a handful of times. This chain uses TRBV3-1 with TRBJ2-7, with D perhaps TRBD2 (6 bases). The CDR3 totals 17 residues. Germline loops: CDR1 LGHDT, CDR2 YNNKEL (reference sequence). V shed 0 bases and J shed 3 bases, with 18 bases lying between them. The DNA for the CDR3 is TGTGCCAGCAGCCAAGAACCGTCCGGGAGCAGCAACTACGAGCAGTACTTC. Protein product: CASSQEPSGSSNYEQYF.

This clonotype was detected a few times. J is TRBJ1-2 and V is TRBV12-3 or TRBV12-4, with unresolved D. This CDR3 has 13 amino acids. The V and J ends lost 6 bases and 5 bases respectively, with 13 bases between them. CDR3 in amino acids: CASRDHTRYGYTF. DNA of the CDR3: TGTGCCAGCAGAGACCACACCCGGTATGGCTACACCTTC.

As regards this clonotype: Relative to the germline gene, one junction end is altered; a read error may explain this. The chain recombines TRBV5-1 with TRBJ2-7; D might be TRBD2 (6 bases). CDR1 is SGHRS and CDR2 is YFSETQ in the germline V gene. CDR3 length: 14 amino acids. The DNA for the CDR3 is TGCGCCAGCAGCTCGCGGGGTAGCTCCTACGGGCAGTACTTC. Translated: CASSSRGSSYGQYF.

The V call is TRBV20-1, the J call TRBJ2-1, with a tentative D call TRBD2 (5 bases). V lost 6 bases, J lost 7 bases, and 16 bases lay in between. CDR3 size: 13 residues. Germline V gives CDR1 DFQATT, CDR2 SNEGSKA (reference sequence). The CDR3 here is CSAGRAVPNEQFF. Here the CDR3 DNA reads TGCAGTGCGGGCCGAGCGGTACCTAATGAGCAGTTCTTC.

The genes are TRBV6-5 and TRBJ2-1, with 7 positions matching TRBD1. Looked up from germline, CDR1 is MNHEY and CDR2 is SVGAGI. The V and J ends lost 6 bases and 7 bases, in that order; junction bases with no gene match: 6. The CDR3 consists of 13 residues. The CDR3 spells CASRLNRGNEQFF. The CDR3 DNA reads as TGTGCCAGCAGACTAAACAGGGGTAATGAGCAGTTCTTC.

This clonotype was counted a few times. This chain joins TRBV6-5 and TRBJ1-2; D remains ambiguous. The CDR3 covers 15 residues. V lost 4 bases and J 1 base, leaving 13 bases between the germline ends. Germline CDR1 reads MNHEY; CDR2 reads SVGAGI. The DNA of the CDR3 is TGTGCCAGCAGTTCTCTAAAGACCGGTAACTATGGCTACACCTTC. As protein: CASSSLKTGNYGYTF.

This clonotype was seen only a few times. This rearrangement joins TRBV12-3 or TRBV12-4 to TRBJ2-2, with a possible D match to TRBD2 (6 bases). V gave up 6 bases and J gave up 0 bases, with 14 bases separating them. The CDR3 consists of 16 residues. The CDR3 reads CASRPDGGSNTGELFF. The CDR3 DNA reads as TGTGCCAGCAGGCCTGATGGGGGGTCGAACACCGGGGAGCTGTTTTTT.